Below are 25 T cell receptor beta chains sequenced from a single sample in a study of blood T cell repertoires in COVID-19 (dated by TCRdb to 2018 to 2021). Libraries were constructed by the immunoSEQ multiplex PCR assay. The immuneACCESS repertoire file appears here via TCRdb, limited to in-frame rearrangements. These files lack a portion of the clones; in checked studies, under half of the deficit traces to unresolved V genes, and the cause of the others is not known. The sample table contains just under 80,000 clones; only one count was recorded for around 84% of them. Roughly 10% of the sample lies in the top ten. The sample consisted of peripheral blood. Every receptor here comes from a human donor in a cohort sampled during active COVID-19.

In this sample, this clone turned up a few times. The CDR3 reads CASSPSASGDHEQYF. The CDR3 bases are TGTGCCAGCTCACCTTCGGCTAGCGGCGATCACGAGCAGTACTTC. This rearrangement joins TRBV18 to TRBJ2-7, with 7 bases fitting TRBD2. Germline V gene lookup returns CDR1 KGHSH and CDR2 LQKENI. This CDR3 has 15 residues. Trimming cost V 3 bases and J 5 bases; bases outside gene matches: 10.

This chain joins TRBV6-5 and TRBJ1-1, with D possibly being TRBD1 (5 bases). Germline V gene sequence: CDR1 MNHEY, CDR2 SVGAGI. V lost 7 bases and J lost 1, with 10 bases in between. This CDR3 is 13 amino acids long. CDR3 in amino acids: CASTQERNTEAFF. CDR3 DNA sequence: TGTGCCAGCACACAGGAACGGAACACTGAAGCTTTCTTT.

This sequence joins TRBV6-5 and TRBJ1-1; possibly TRBD1 for D (6 bases). This CDR3 has 13 residues. V was cut by 5 bases and J by 0 bases, with 7 bases left in between. Germline CDR1 reads MNHEY; CDR2 reads SVGAGI. The CDR3: CASSRQVNTEAFF. DNA for the CDR3: TGTGCCAGCAGTAGACAGGTGAACACTGAAGCTTTCTTT.

This clone occurred once. The chain is built from TRBV5-1 and TRBJ2-7; 7 bases are shared with TRBD2. Germline lookup yields CDR1 SGHRS and CDR2 YFSETQ. The CDR3 consists of 13 residues. J lost 6 bases, V lost 0 bases, and 3 bases had no gene match. CDR3 coding DNA: TGCGCCAGCAGCTTGGGGGGAGGGGTCGAGCAGTACTTC. Protein product: CASSLGGGVEQYF.

The chain couples TRBV5-1 to TRBJ1-1; D is unclear. This CDR3 is built from 14 residues. Germline assignment: CDR1 SGHRS and CDR2 YFSETQ. V was pared by 2 bases and J by 4 bases, with 12 bases between. The CDR3 loop reads CASSFFGVSTEAFF. The CDR3, as DNA: TGCGCCAGCAGCTTTTTCGGGGTGAGCACTGAAGCTTTCTTT.

The rearrangement uses TRBV7-3 and TRBJ2-2; D is unclear. The CDR3 consists of 18 residues. V lost 1 base to trimming and J lost 5 bases, with 20 bases between them. The germline gives CDR1 SGHTA, CDR2 FQGTGA. CDR3 loop: CASSLNPLGGASTGELFF. The CDR3 DNA follows: TGTGCCAGCAGCTTAAATCCCCTCGGTGGAGCATCGACCGGGGAGCTGTTTTTT.

The chain carries TRBV2 and TRBJ2-6; 8 nucleotides line up with TRBD1. CDR1 and CDR2 from the germline V gene are SNHLY and FYNNEI. Trimming cost V 10 bases and J 3 bases; bases outside gene matches: 14. The CDR3 covers 17 residues. CDR3 DNA sequence: TGTGCCACCGCCCGGGACAGGAAAACGGTTGGGGCCAACGTCCTGACTTTC. Amino acid sequence: CATARDRKTVGANVLTF.

The rearrangement uses TRBV5-1 and TRBJ2-7, with a tentative D call TRBD1 (5 bases). In germline, CDR1 is SGHRS, CDR2 YFSETQ. The CDR3 is 14 amino acids. V was trimmed by 2 bases and J by 6 bases, leaving 15 bases between them. CDR3: CASSFQGLSGEQYF. DNA of the CDR3: TGCGCCAGCAGCTTCCAGGGCCTTTCGGGCGAGCAGTACTTC.

V is TRBV5-1 and J is TRBJ2-4, with 7 bases fitting TRBD1. Germline CDR1 reads SGHRS; CDR2 reads YFSETQ. Trimming at V came to 0 bases and at J to 5 bases, leaving 5 bases not matched to a gene. The CDR3 runs to 15 residues. The CDR3 protein is CASSLAGTAENIQYF. The CDR3 DNA reads as TGCGCCAGCAGCTTGGCCGGGACAGCTGAAAACATTCAGTACTTC.

This rearrangement joins TRBV9 to TRBJ2-7; 7 positions agree with TRBD2. J was trimmed by 7 bases and V by 3 bases; bases with no gene match: 13. CDR1 and CDR2 from the germline V gene are SGDLS and YYNGEE. The CDR3 has 15 residues. The chain's CDR3 is CASSGSSGRIGEQYF. The DNA of the CDR3 is TGTGCCAGCAGCGGTTCTAGCGGCAGGATTGGGGAGCAGTACTTC.

This chain joins TRBV19 and TRBJ2-5, with TRBD2 matching 8 bases. The CDR3 runs 16 residues. Germline CDR1 LNHDA, CDR2 SQIVND (reference sequence). Trimming took 3 bases from V and 4 from J; bases not matched to a gene: 10. The CDR3 DNA reads as TGTGCCAGTAGTATCACTCCGGGAGGGCCGGGAGAGACCCAGTACTTC. It yields the protein CASSITPGGPGETQYF.

The chain uses TRBV3-1 (or the pseudogene TRBV3-2) and TRBJ2-1, with 10 bases fitting TRBD2. The CDR3 runs 18 residues. J gave up 4 bases and V 1 base, and 10 bases lay outside the gene matches. The V gene's germline CDR1 is LGHDT and CDR2 YNNKEL (reference sequence). In DNA, the CDR3 is TGTGCCAGCAGCCAAGTGCGTAGCTCTAGCGGGAGTTACAATGAGCAGTTCTTC. Translated: CASSQVRSSSGSYNEQFF.

The gene calls are TRBV5-1 and TRBJ2-5; no clear D gene. CDR3 size: 13 residues. The V gene's germline CDR1 is SGHRS and CDR2 YFSETQ. Trimming cost V 4 bases and J 1 base, with 8 bases left between them. The CDR3: CASSPTPQETQYF. The CDR3 coding sequence is TGCGCCAGCAGCCCAACACCCCAAGAGACCCAGTACTTC.

This clone was detected once. CDR3 in amino acids: CASSPDEDSPLHF. The CDR3 DNA follows: TGTGCCAGCTCACCAGACGAGGATTCACCCCTCCACTTT. This chain connects TRBV18 to TRBJ1-6; D ambiguous. Germline assignment: CDR1 KGHSH and CDR2 LQKENI. This CDR3 has 13 residues. V was clipped by 2 bases and J by 8 bases, with 7 bases between them.

The gene calls are TRBV3-1 (or the pseudogene TRBV3-2) and TRBJ2-7; D not certain. V lost 5 bases and J lost 6, with 14 bases in between. Looked up from germline, CDR1 is LGHDT and CDR2 is YNNKEL (reference sequence). The CDR3 is 13 residues long. CDR3 in DNA: TGTGCCAGCAGCTTCAGTCGGGTACCCGAGCAGTACTTC. This encodes CASSFSRVPEQYF.

This rearrangement joins TRBV28 to TRBJ1-4; 8 nucleotides agree with TRBD1. J gave up 8 bases and V 5 bases, and 7 bases lay outside the gene matches. CDR3 length: 14 residues. The germline V gene encodes CDR1 MDHEN and CDR2 SYDVKM. The CDR3 nucleotides read TGTGCCAGCAGTCGCAGGGGGCGGACCGAAAAACTGTTTTTT. The encoded protein is CASSRRGRTEKLFF.

V usage is TRBV11-3 and J usage is TRBJ2-2; TRBD1 matches at 9 bases. V lost 6 bases, J lost 6 bases, and 8 bases stayed unmatched. This CDR3 is built from 15 residues. Looked up from germline, CDR1 is SGHNT and CDR2 is YENEEA. The DNA of the CDR3 is TGTGCCAGCAGTTATGGACAGGGGAGAGCCGGGGAGCTGTTTTTT. Translated, it gives CASSYGQGRAGELFF.

The chain carries TRBV18 and TRBJ1-1; no firm D call. V was cut by 4 bases and J by 5 bases, with 11 bases left in between. Germline V CDR1 and CDR2: KGHSH, LQKENI. This CDR3 contains 13 residues. CDR3 nucleotide sequence: TGTGCCAGCTCACTAACCGGGTTAACTGAAGCTTTCTTT. Encoded protein: CASSLTGLTEAFF.

The chain couples TRBV2 to TRBJ2-6; no clear D gene. V shed 5 bases and J shed 4 bases, with 12 bases lying between them. CDR1 and CDR2 (germline): SNHLY, FYNNEI. The CDR3 is 15 residues long. The CDR3 protein is CASSYAPGGANVLTF. The CDR3 nucleotides are TGTGCCAGCAGTTATGCCCCCGGGGGGGCCAACGTCCTGACTTTC. Filled out from reference TRBV2 and TRBJ2-6, the complete variable domain reads EPEVTQTPSHQVTQMGQEVILRCVPISNHLYFYWYRQILGQKVEFLVSFYNNEISEKSEIFDDQFSVERPDGSNFTLKIRSTKLEDSAMYFCASSYAPGGANVLTFGAGSRLTVL.

The rearrangement uses TRBV29-1 and TRBJ1-2, with 7 bases matching TRBD1. Germline assignment: CDR1 SQVTM and CDR2 ANQGSEA. The ends lost 4 bases at V and 11 bases at J; junction bases unmatched: 1. The CDR3 sequence is 9 residues long. This CDR3 is CSVVQGYTF. In DNA, the CDR3 is TGCAGCGTTGTACAGGGGTACACCTTC.

The rearrangement joins TRBV28 to TRBJ1-1, with 9 bases fitting TRBD1. Germline loops: CDR1 MDHEN, CDR2 SYDVKM. J lost 10 bases, V lost 7 bases, and 7 bases had no gene match. This CDR3 has 12 residues. The CDR3 bases are TGTGCCAGCAACACAGGGGGCCGAGTAGCTTTCTTT. Encoded protein: CASNTGGRVAFF.

This rearrangement joins TRBV3-1 (or the pseudogene TRBV3-2) to TRBJ1-5; maybe TRBD1 (5 bases). The CDR3 totals 14 residues. Trimming cost V 0 bases and J 8 bases, with 11 bases left between them. CDR1 is LGHDT, CDR2 YNNKEL, per germline (reference sequence). CDR3 in DNA: TGTGCCAGCAGCCAAGAATATTCAGGGAAGCCCCAGCATTTT. It encodes CASSQEYSGKPQHF.

The rearrangement uses TRBV5-1 and TRBJ2-3; 7 bases match TRBD2. There are 18 residues in the CDR3. V gave up 4 bases and J gave up 2 bases; unmatched junction bases: 16. The germline V gene encodes CDR1 SGHRS and CDR2 YFSETQ. CDR3 sequence reads: CASSPRGLFTSTTDTQYF. CDR3 nucleotide sequence: TGCGCCAGCAGCCCGCGGGGACTATTCACTTCCACCACAGATACGCAGTATTTT.

The DNA for the CDR3 is TGTGCCAGCAGCTTGGAGGGCCATCAGCCCCAGCATTTT. Amino acid sequence: CASSLEGHQPQHF. The chain combines TRBV11-2 with TRBJ1-5; D is uncertain. CDR1 SGHAT and CDR2 FQNNGV come from the germline V gene. Trimming stripped 3 bases from V and 5 bases from J, with 8 bases between. The CDR3 is made up of 13 amino acids.

This chain connects TRBV19 to TRBJ1-5, with no clear D. Trimming pared 2 bases from V and 0 bases from J, leaving 11 bases between. Germline CDR1 and CDR2: LNHDA and SQIVND (reference sequence). This CDR3 is 16 amino acids long. CDR3 residues: CASSIRLGSSNQPQHF. CDR3 DNA sequence: TGTGCCAGTAGTATACGTCTTGGGAGTAGCAATCAGCCCCAGCATTTT.